Below are 27 T cell receptor beta chains sequenced from a single sample in a study of T cell clonotyping in hematopoietic cell transplantation. The protocol was immunoSEQ multiplex PCR, while the TCRdb copy is restricted to in-frame clones and leaves out a portion. The sample lists tens of thousands of clones; about 93% were seen once. Time point here: recipient sample about 28 days before transplant, after cytoreduction. The input for sequencing was peripheral blood mononuclear cells, taken before stem cell transplant. All receptors come from a man aged 50 or older with acute myeloid leukemia. Some clones in this sample may be carry-over from other donors' samples.

CDR3 amino acids: CASSQEGTAEYGYTF. In DNA, the CDR3 is TGCGCCAGCAGCCAGGAAGGGACAGCCGAATATGGCTACACCTTC. The chain uses TRBV4-3 and TRBJ1-2; 7 bases agree with TRBD1. Germline V CDR1 and CDR2: LGHNA, YSLEER. The CDR3 runs 15 residues. Trimming removed 3 bases from V and 5 bases from J; junction bases left unmatched: 9.

The V call is TRBV6-5, the J call TRBJ1-2, with D unresolved. Germline V lookup: CDR1 MNHEY, CDR2 SVGAGI. The V end lost 3 bases, the J end lost 3 bases, and 8 bases lay between the germline ends. This CDR3 comprises 13 residues. CDR3 nucleotide sequence: TGTGCCAGCAGTTATATAGGCTACTATGGCTACACCTTC. Residues: CASSYIGYYGYTF.

This chain connects TRBV30 to TRBJ2-5; D not certain. The CDR3 runs 14 residues. V was trimmed by 0 bases and J by 7 bases, leaving 15 bases between them. In germline, CDR1 is GTSNPN, CDR2 SVGIG (reference sequence). CDR3 loop: CAWSVLGHAGTQYF. The CDR3 DNA sequence: TGTGCCTGGAGTGTATTGGGCCACGCAGGGACCCAGTACTTC.

This chain connects TRBV12-5 to TRBJ1-2, with D unresolved. In germline, CDR1 is LGHNT, CDR2 FRNRAP. V gave up 7 bases and J gave up 0 bases, with 15 bases separating them. CDR3 length: 15 residues. CDR3 region: CASAHSAYANYGYTF. CDR3 nucleotide sequence: TGTGCTAGTGCGCACTCAGCCTACGCTAACTATGGCTACACCTTC.

V usage is TRBV9 and J usage is TRBJ2-4, with D tentatively TRBD2 (5 bases). CDR1 SGDLS and CDR2 YYNGEE come from the germline V gene. The germline V and J ends were trimmed by 2 bases and 9 bases, with 18 bases remaining between them. The CDR3 has 15 amino acids. The CDR3 reads CASSVRSNGEGIQYF. In DNA form, the CDR3 reads TGTGCCAGCAGCGTTCGCAGTAACGGCGAGGGCATTCAGTACTTC.

This rearrangement joins TRBV7-9 to TRBJ2-7; D unresolved. The germline V gene has CDR1 SEHNR and CDR2 FQNEAQ (reference sequence). V lost 1 base and J 1 base, leaving 8 bases between the germline ends. This CDR3 spans 14 amino acids. The CDR3 nucleotides read TGTGCCAGCAGCTTAGGTGGTAGGTCCTACGAGCAGTACTTC. It codes for CASSLGGRSYEQYF.

The chain combines TRBV9 with TRBJ1-3; D not resolved. V lost 5 bases, J lost 4 bases, and 7 bases lay in between. The CDR3 is 12 amino acids. Germline V gives CDR1 SGDLS, CDR2 YYNGEE. The DNA for the CDR3 is TGTGCCAGCAGGGGAGAGGGAAACACCATATATTTT. Translating it yields CASRGEGNTIYF. Supplemented by reference TRBV9 and TRBJ1-3, the full variable domain reads DSGVTQTPKHLITATGQRVTLRCSPRSGDLSVYWYQQSLDQGLQFLIQYYNGEERAKGNILERFSAQQFPDLHSELNLSSLELGDSALYFCASRGEGNTIYFGEGSWLTVV.

This sequence joins TRBV28 and TRBJ2-7; weak D call: TRBD2 (5 bases). This CDR3 comprises 14 residues. V lost 4 bases to trimming and J lost 4 bases, with 14 bases between them. Germline CDR1 is MDHEN and CDR2 is SYDVKM. The DNA for the CDR3 is TGTGCCAGCAGTTCCCTCGTCGGGGTGTACGAGCAGTACTTC. Translation: CASSSLVGVYEQYF.

The V and J genes are TRBV7-2 and TRBJ2-2; D is possibly TRBD1 or TRBD2 (5 bases each). In germline, CDR1 is SGHTA, CDR2 FQGNSA. The CDR3 runs to 14 residues. V lost 1 base, J lost 3 bases, and 6 bases lay in between. In DNA, the CDR3 is TGTGCCAGCAGCTTAGTGGGGGACACCGGGGAGCTGTTTTTT. It is translated as CASSLVGDTGELFF.

The chain joins TRBV7-2 to TRBJ2-3, with 7 bases identical to TRBD2. J was trimmed by 1 base and V by 0 bases; bases with no gene match: 1. This CDR3 has 15 residues. Germline CDR1 is SGHTA and CDR2 is FQGNSA. The CDR3 DNA reads as TGTGCCAGCAGCTTAGCCCGGGGGGGCACAGATACGCAGTATTTT. Amino acid sequence: CASSLARGGTDTQYF.

The chain recombines TRBV19 with TRBJ2-1; a possible D gene is TRBD1 (6 bases). The CDR3 sequence is 15 residues long. V lost 5 bases and J 2 bases, leaving 13 bases between the germline ends. Germline V gene sequence: CDR1 LNHDA, CDR2 SQIVND (reference sequence). The CDR3 bases are TGTGCCAGTAGTCCCGGGACAAATCCCTACAATGAGCAGTTCTTC. It codes for CASSPGTNPYNEQFF.

This chain links TRBV7-2 with TRBJ2-7; TRBD2 matches 14 bases. This CDR3 is built from 15 residues. The germline gives CDR1 SGHTA, CDR2 FQGNSA. The J segment lost 4 bases and the V segment lost 6 bases, leaving 5 bases of the junction unmatched. CDR3 DNA: TGTGCCAGCAGTCGACTAGCGGGGGGGCGATACGAGCAGTACTTC. Translation gives CASSRLAGGRYEQYF.

The chain is built from TRBV29-1 and TRBJ2-5; D is possibly TRBD1 (7 bases). V was clipped by 7 bases and J by 1 base, with 13 bases between them. Germline values: CDR1 SQVTM, CDR2 ANQGSEA. The CDR3 is made up of 13 amino acids. The CDR3 spells CSALEGAQETQYF. The DNA of the CDR3 is TGCAGCGCACTGGAGGGGGCCCAAGAGACCCAGTACTTC.

The chain joins TRBV10-3 to TRBJ2-3, with D perhaps TRBD2 (5 bases). CDR1 ENHRY and CDR2 SYGVKD come from the germline V gene. Trimming cost V 0 bases and J 2 bases, with 12 bases left between them. This CDR3 is built from 16 residues. CDR3 sequence: CAISESPSIPTDTQYF. DNA of the CDR3: TGTGCCATCAGTGAGTCCCCTAGCATCCCCACAGATACGCAGTATTTT.

The chain combines TRBV10-2 with TRBJ2-7, with 12 bases matching TRBD2. Per germline, CDR1 WSHSY and CDR2 SAAADI. The CDR3 is 14 amino acids. After removal of 5 bases from V and 3 bases from J, the junction contained 2 bases not matched to a gene. The DNA of the CDR3 is TGCGCCAGCAGTCCGGGACTAGCGGGCTACGAGCAGTACTTC. Translating it yields CASSPGLAGYEQYF.

This chain connects TRBV5-5 to TRBJ1-1; possible D gene TRBD1, 5 bases. Germline CDR1 reads SGHKS; CDR2 reads YYEKEE (reference sequence). The CDR3 has 14 residues. V lost 3 bases and J lost 10, with 19 bases in between. The CDR3 loop reads CASSWGNDGGGAFF. The CDR3, as DNA: TGTGCCAGCAGCTGGGGCAACGACGGGGGTGGAGCTTTCTTT. Full variable domain (remainder filled in from reference TRBV5-5 and TRBJ1-1): DAGVTQSPTHLIKTRGQQVTLRCSPISGHKSVSWYQQVLGQGPQFIFQYYEKEERGRGNFPDRFSARQFPNYSSELNVNALLLGDSALYLCASSWGNDGGGAFFGQGTRLTVV.

The J gene is TRBJ1-5, the V gene TRBV11-3, with unresolved D. V was clipped by 3 bases and J by 7 bases, with 13 bases between them. The CDR3 is made up of 14 amino acids. Germline lookup yields CDR1 SGHNT and CDR2 YENEEA. The CDR3 sequence is CASSFGRLRQPQHF. CDR3 sequence (DNA): TGTGCCAGCAGCTTTGGGCGGCTCAGGCAGCCCCAGCATTTT.

The V call is TRBV27, the J call TRBJ2-1; TRBD1 matches 11 bases. The CDR3 sequence is 15 residues long. V lost 4 bases, J lost 7 bases, and 6 bases stayed unmatched. CDR1 and CDR2 from the germline V gene are MNHEY and SMNVEV (reference sequence). In DNA, the CDR3 is TGTGCCAGCAGTTCCTGGACAGGGGGCAAGAATGAGCAGTTCTTC. It yields the protein CASSSWTGGKNEQFF.

This clone showed up just a few times. This chain uses TRBV19 with TRBJ1-6; possibly TRBD1 for D (5 bases). Between the trimmed V and J ends, which lost 7 bases and 7 bases, there was a span of 11 bases. This CDR3 comprises 13 residues. Germline V gene sequence: CDR1 LNHDA, CDR2 SQIVND (reference sequence). The CDR3 region has the DNA TGTGCCAGTACACCCGAGGGGAATTCACCCCTCCACTTT. Amino acids: CASTPEGNSPLHF.

V is TRBV7-7 and J is TRBJ2-3, with no clear D. The ends were cut back, 1 base at V and 1 base at J, with 12 bases in the middle. Germline CDR1 is SSHAT and CDR2 is FNYEAQ (reference sequence). The CDR3 runs to 16 residues. CDR3: CASSLGDKFGTDTQYF. The DNA of the CDR3 is TGTGCCAGCAGCTTAGGAGACAAATTCGGCACAGATACGCAGTATTTT.

V is TRBV7-9 and J is TRBJ2-5; D gene uncertain. The CDR3 consists of 12 residues. From germline, CDR1 is SEHNR and CDR2 FQNEAQ (reference sequence). Trimming pared 5 bases from V and 4 bases from J, leaving 8 bases between. CDR3 amino acids: CASSQVGETQYF. CDR3 nucleotides: TGTGCCAGCAGCCAAGTGGGAGAGACCCAGTACTTC.

The CDR3 loop is CASSIINRGPTYEQYF. CDR3 in DNA: TGTGCCAGCAGCATTATAAACAGGGGGCCGACCTACGAGCAGTACTTC. The chain joins TRBV7-9 to TRBJ2-7; 9 positions agree with TRBD1. Germline V gene data show CDR1 as SEHNR and CDR2 as FQNEAQ (reference sequence). The V and J ends lost 5 bases and 2 bases, in that order; junction bases with no gene match: 10. CDR3 length: 16 amino acids.

The chain links TRBV19 to TRBJ2-1; 8 bases map to TRBD1. This CDR3 is 15 amino acids long. Losses at the gene ends were 3 bases for V and 0 bases for J; bases not matched to a gene: 1. Germline V gene lookup returns CDR1 LNHDA and CDR2 SQIVND (reference sequence). The CDR3 protein is CASSMQGASYNEQFF. In nucleotides, the CDR3 is TGTGCCAGTAGTATGCAGGGGGCCTCCTACAATGAGCAGTTCTTC. The full variable domain, with the rest looked up from reference TRBV19 and TRBJ2-1, is DGGITQSPKYLFRKEGQNVTLSCEQNLNHDAMYWYRQDPGQGLRLIYYSQIVNDFQKGDIAEGYSVSREKKESFPLTVTSAQKNPTAFYLCASSMQGASYNEQFFGPGTRLTVL.

The gene calls are TRBV2 and TRBJ2-3; unclear D gene. CDR1 is SNHLY, CDR2 FYNNEI, per germline. The CDR3 spans 17 residues. The V end was cut by 5 bases, the J end by 4 bases, with 22 bases between. CDR3 DNA: TGTGCCAGCAGTTCCTCAATCGGACCCACGCGCGCAGATACGCAGTATTTT. Protein product: CASSSSIGPTRADTQYF.

This clone was detected a few times. The chain couples TRBV7-3 to TRBJ2-2; D gene unclear. V was cut by 1 base and J by 8 bases, with 14 bases left in between. Looked up from germline, CDR1 is SGHTA and CDR2 is FQGTGA. CDR3 length: 15 residues. DNA of the CDR3: TGTGCCAGCAGCTTAATGGCTAATGCGCCGGGGGAGCTGTTTTTT. It yields the protein CASSLMANAPGELFF.

CDR3 amino acids: CASTSGPGQSYGYTF. CDR3 DNA: TGTGCCAGCACCTCCGGGCCGGGACAAAGCTATGGCTACACCTTC. The chain joins TRBV28 to TRBJ1-2; D is possibly TRBD1 (6 bases). Per germline, CDR1 MDHEN and CDR2 SYDVKM. CDR3 length: 15 residues. The V and J ends lost 7 bases and 4 bases respectively, with 19 bases between them.

This chain connects TRBV30 to TRBJ1-1, with D unclear. The CDR3 has 14 residues. The V end was cut by 0 bases, the J end by 3 bases, with 11 bases between. CDR1 is GTSNPN, CDR2 SVGIG, per germline (reference sequence). CDR3 nucleotide sequence: TGTGCCTGGAGTGTACAAGGATTGGACACTGAAGCTTTCTTT. It yields the protein CAWSVQGLDTEAFF.